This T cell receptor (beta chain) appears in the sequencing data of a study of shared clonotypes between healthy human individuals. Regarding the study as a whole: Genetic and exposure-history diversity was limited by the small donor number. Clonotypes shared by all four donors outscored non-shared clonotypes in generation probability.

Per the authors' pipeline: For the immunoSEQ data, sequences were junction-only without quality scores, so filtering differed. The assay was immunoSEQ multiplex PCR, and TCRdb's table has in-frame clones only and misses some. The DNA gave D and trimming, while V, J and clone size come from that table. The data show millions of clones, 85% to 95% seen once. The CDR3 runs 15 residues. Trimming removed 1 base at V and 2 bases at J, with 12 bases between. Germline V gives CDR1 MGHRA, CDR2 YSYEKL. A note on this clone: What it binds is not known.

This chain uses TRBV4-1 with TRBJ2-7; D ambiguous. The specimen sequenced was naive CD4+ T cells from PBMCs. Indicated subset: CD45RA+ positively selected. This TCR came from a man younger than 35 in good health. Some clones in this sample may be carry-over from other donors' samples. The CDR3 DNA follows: TGCGCCAGCAGCCAAGGGTACCCGGAAACCTACGAGCAGTACTTC. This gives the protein CASSQGYPETYEQYF.